A single T cell receptor beta chain is shown here with its context. It was from resections taken during corrective heart surgery that the thymus tissue came. Deletions cut 3 bases from V and 0 bases from J, with 23 bases between. CDR1 is LGHNA and CDR2 is YSLEER in the germline V gene. CDR3 length: 19 amino acids. The data originate from a study of human thymus T cells. Libraries were prepared by immunoSEQ multiplex PCR; TCRdb keeps only in-frame clonotypes and omits some of them. The table shows under 150,000 clones, with more than 90% occurring only once. V usage is TRBV4-3 and J usage is TRBJ1-1; no clear D. This sequence was found in a boy in the first two years of life with a congenital heart defect but otherwise immunologically healthy. The specimen sequenced was thymus tissue. The CDR3 here is CASSHLRQTRIHMNTEAFF. The CDR3, as DNA: TGCGCCAGCAGCCACCTAAGGCAGACCCGAATTCACATGAACACTGAAGCTTTCTTT.